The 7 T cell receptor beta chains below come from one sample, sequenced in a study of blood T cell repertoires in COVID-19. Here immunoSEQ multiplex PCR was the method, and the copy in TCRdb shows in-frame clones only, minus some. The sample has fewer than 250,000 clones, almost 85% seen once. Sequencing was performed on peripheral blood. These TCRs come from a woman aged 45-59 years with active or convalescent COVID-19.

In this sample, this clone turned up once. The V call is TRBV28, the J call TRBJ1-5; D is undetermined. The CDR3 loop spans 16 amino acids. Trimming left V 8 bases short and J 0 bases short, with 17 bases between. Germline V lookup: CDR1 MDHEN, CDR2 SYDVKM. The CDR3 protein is CASVPWSGVSNQPQHF. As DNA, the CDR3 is TGTGCCAGCGTTCCTTGGTCGGGAGTTAGCAATCAGCCCCAGCATTTT.

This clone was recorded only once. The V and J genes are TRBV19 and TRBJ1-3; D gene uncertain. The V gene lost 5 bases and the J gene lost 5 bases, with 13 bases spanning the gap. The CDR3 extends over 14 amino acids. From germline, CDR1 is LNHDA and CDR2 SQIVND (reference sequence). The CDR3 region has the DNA TGTGCCAGTAGTCGACTTGAAACGAGAAACACCATATATTTT. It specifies CASSRLETRNTIYF.

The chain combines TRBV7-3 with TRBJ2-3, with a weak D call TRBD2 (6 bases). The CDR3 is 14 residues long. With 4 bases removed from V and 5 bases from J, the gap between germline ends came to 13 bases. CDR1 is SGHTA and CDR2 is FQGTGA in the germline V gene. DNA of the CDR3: TGTGCCAGCAGCTCTTCATCGGGGGTAGATACGCAGTATTTT. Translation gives CASSSSSGVDTQYF.

The CDR3 nucleotides read TGTGCCAGCAGCTTAGAGACGGGACAGACAGGAGAAAAACTGTTTTTT. This sequence encodes CASSLETGQTGEKLFF. The V call is TRBV7-6, the J call TRBJ1-4; 7 bases fit TRBD1. The CDR3 totals 16 residues. Germline CDR1 SGHVS, CDR2 FNYEAQ. Unmatched junction bases numbered 10, after V lost 1 base and J lost 8 bases.

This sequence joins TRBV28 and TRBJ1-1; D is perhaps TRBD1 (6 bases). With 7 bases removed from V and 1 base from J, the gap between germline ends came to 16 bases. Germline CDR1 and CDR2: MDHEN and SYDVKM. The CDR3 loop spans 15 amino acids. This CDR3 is CASTLNRGQNTEAFF. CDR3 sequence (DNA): TGTGCCAGCACCTTAAACCGGGGACAGAACACTGAAGCTTTCTTT.

CDR3 bases: TGCGCCAGCAGCTCCGGACAGGGAGGGAGTGGCTACACCTTC. Translating gives CASSSGQGGSGYTF. The V gene is TRBV5-1, the J gene TRBJ1-2; 8 positions match TRBD1. The V gene's germline CDR1 is SGHRS and CDR2 YFSETQ. Germline trimming cut 3 bases from V and 7 bases from J; bases unmatched to any gene: 8. The CDR3 spans 14 residues.

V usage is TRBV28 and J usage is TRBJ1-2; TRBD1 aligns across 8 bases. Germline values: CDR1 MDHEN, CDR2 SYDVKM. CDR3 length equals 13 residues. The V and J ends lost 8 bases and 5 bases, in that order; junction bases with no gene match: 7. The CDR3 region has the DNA TGTGCCAGCTCACAGGGGGGGGGATATGGCTACACCTTC. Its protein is CASSQGGGYGYTF.